The clone carrying this T cell receptor beta chain appeared many times. Its target is unknown. The source of the sample is a study of Graves' ophthalmopathy and Graves' hyperthyroidism. Regarding the study as a whole: Blood also held most thyroid clonotypes expanded above 0.001 frequency.

Trimming left V 8 bases short and J 4 bases short, with 14 bases between. This CDR3 is 12 amino acids long. The germline CDR1 and CDR2 sequences are DFQATT and SNEGSKA (reference sequence). Transcripts of RNA were the source for amplifying TCR beta CDR3 regions. HTBI-primed RT-PCR formed the first round, and a multiplex PCR formed the second. TCRdb ran MiXCR on the multiplex PCR reads and lists one entry per CDR3 protein. Here the sample spans about 160,000 distinct CDR3 sequences, about two fifths being singletons. The sequence was collected from a man aged 25 to 40 with Graves' ophthalmopathy. Sequenced: peripheral blood. The chain couples TRBV20-1 to TRBJ2-5; D tentatively fits TRBD1 or TRBD2 (5 bases each). CDR3 region: CSLESGTETQYF. The DNA of the CDR3 is TGCAGTTTAGAATCCGGGACAGAGACCCAGTACTTC.